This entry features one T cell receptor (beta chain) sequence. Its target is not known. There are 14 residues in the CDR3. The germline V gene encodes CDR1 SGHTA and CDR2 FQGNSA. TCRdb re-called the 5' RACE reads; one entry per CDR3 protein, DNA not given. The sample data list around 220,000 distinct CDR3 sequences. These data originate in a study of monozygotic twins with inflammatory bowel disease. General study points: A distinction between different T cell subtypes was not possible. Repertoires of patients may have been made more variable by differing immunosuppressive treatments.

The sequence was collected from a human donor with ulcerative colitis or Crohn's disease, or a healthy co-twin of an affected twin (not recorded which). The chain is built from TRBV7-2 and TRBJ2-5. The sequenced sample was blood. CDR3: CASSLVASQETQYF.